Reported below is one TCR beta chain. Its target is not known. This table comes from immunoSEQ multiplex PCR, and its TCRdb copy is limited to in-frame clones, with some not included. The sample has about 69,000 clones, around 90% seen once; the top ten hold 1.5% to 2%. Time point reported: week 35, safety follow-up. In every dose of vaccine, 300 ug of mutant IDH1 20-mer peptide was given alongside topical imiquimod. New IDH1-mutant, ATRX-lost WHO grade 3 or 4 astrocytomas occurred in donors. This record belongs to a study of a mutant IDH1 vaccine in newly diagnosed glioma. About the research overall: Treated patients had a mean age of about 40 years and a sex split that was roughly 60% male and approximately 38% female. Visit V12 happened at week 35; visit V13 happened at week 47.

CDR1 and CDR2 (germline): SGHTA, FQGTGA. V lost 2 bases to trimming and J lost 0 bases, with 10 bases between them. The length of the CDR3 is 16 residues. Study conclusions and caveats: There were vaccine-induced immune responses in approximately 95% of the patients.

The gene calls are TRBV7-3 and TRBJ2-2; the D is unclear. The source is a man in his thirties or forties with glioma. Specimen: PBMCs, collected from a glioma patient whose treatment included an IDH1 peptide vaccine. The CDR3 reads CASSLAGRANTGELFF. The CDR3 DNA is TGTGCCAGCAGCTTAGCCGGACGAGCGAACACCGGGGAGCTGTTTTTT.